Below are 21 T cell receptor beta chains sequenced from a single sample in a study of T cells after yellow fever vaccination. TCRdb analysed the 5' RACE reads with MiXCR anew, one entry per CDR3 protein. The data show approximately 510,000 distinct CDR3 sequences, 21% seen once. Sample: PBMCs, taken around 3 weeks after the first yellow fever vaccination. These receptors came from a man between 18 and 29 years old who received the YFV17D yellow fever vaccine.

In DNA form, the CDR3 reads TGTGCCACGACGAGGGGGGGCAACACCGGGGAGCTGTTTTTT. It codes for CATTRGGNTGELFF. The chain combines TRBV9 with TRBJ2-2; D may be TRBD2 (7 bases). Germline CDR1 and CDR2: SGDLS and YYNGEE. V shed 9 bases and J shed 2 bases, with 14 bases lying between them. This CDR3 has 14 residues.

This chain connects TRBV5-1 to TRBJ2-3; 7 bases agree with TRBD1. Germline V gene lookup returns CDR1 SGHRS and CDR2 YFSETQ. V was clipped by 5 bases and J by 1 base; unmatched bases: 10. The CDR3 is 16 amino acids. The CDR3 DNA reads TGCGCCAGCAGGTATTCAACAGGGGTAGGCACAGATACGCAGTATTTT. It specifies CASRYSTGVGTDTQYF.

The J gene is TRBJ2-1, the V gene TRBV6-1; no clear D gene. Looked up from germline, CDR1 is MNHNS and CDR2 is SASEGT. This CDR3 spans 15 amino acids. Trimming pared 6 bases from V and 1 base from J, leaving 13 bases between. CDR3 bases: TGTGCCAGCAGCATGGATGTTGGTTCCTACAATGAGCAGTTCTTC. Protein: CASSMDVGSYNEQFF.

V and J are TRBV12-3 or TRBV12-4 and TRBJ1-2; TRBD1 matches 8 bases. The CDR3 contains 14 residues. V dropped 6 bases and J dropped 4; count of bases not matched to a gene: 7. The CDR3, as DNA: TGTGCCAGCAGAAGGACAGGGACCATCTATGGCTACACCTTC. Protein sequence: CASRRTGTIYGYTF.

Concerning this clonotype itself: A read error may be the cause here, since a much bigger clone is one base away. This chain links TRBV10-1 with TRBJ2-3; the D is unclear. In germline, CDR1 is WNHNN, CDR2 SYGVQD (reference sequence). V lost 2 bases to trimming and J lost 4 bases, with 10 bases between them. The CDR3 consists of 14 residues. The DNA for the CDR3 is TGCGCCAGCAGTGAGAACATGATCGCAGATACGCAGTATTTT. This translates into CASSENMIADTQYF.

This rearrangement joins TRBV7-2 to TRBJ2-7; D not resolved. CDR3 size: 12 residues. Between the trimmed V and J ends, which lost 5 bases and 6 bases, there was a span of 11 bases. The germline V gene encodes CDR1 SGHTA and CDR2 FQGNSA. The CDR3: CASSPGTVEQYF. The CDR3 DNA sequence: TGTGCCAGCAGCCCAGGTACGGTCGAGCAGTACTTC.

This clonotype was seen only a few times. V and J are TRBV10-3 and TRBJ2-3; possibly TRBD2 for D (5 bases). CDR1 and CDR2 from the germline V gene are ENHRY and SYGVKD. Trimming took 11 bases from V and 0 from J, leaving 9 bases between them. The CDR3 is made up of 12 amino acids. CDR3 bases: TGTGCCGTCGGACTGAGCACAGATACGCAGTATTTT. It codes for CAVGLSTDTQYF.

This clonotype has at least ten counts. The chain combines TRBV7-2 with TRBJ2-1; D is possibly TRBD1 (6 bases). CDR1 is SGHTA, CDR2 FQGNSA, per germline. The CDR3 has 15 residues. V dropped 1 base and J dropped 8 bases, with 15 bases sitting between them. As DNA, the CDR3 is TGTGCCAGCAGCTTAGGGGGGCCCTCCTATGATGAGCAGTTCTTC. It specifies CASSLGGPSYDEQFF.

This clonotype was recorded at least ten times. The chain's CDR3 is CASPGGGGRNTQYF. The CDR3 region has the DNA TGTGCCAGCCCCGGGGGAGGGGGGAGGAATACGCAGTATTTT. The chain has TRBV12-3 or TRBV12-4 and TRBJ2-3, with D maybe TRBD2 (7 bases). Trimming removed 8 bases from V and 7 bases from J, with 19 bases in between. The CDR3 runs 14 residues.

This clonotype has a handful of counts. J is TRBJ2-5 and V is TRBV9; TRBD2 agrees at 14 bases. Trimming removed 4 bases from V and 5 bases from J; junction bases left unmatched: 7. The CDR3 length is 16 residues. Germline CDR1 SGDLS, CDR2 YYNGEE. The CDR3: CASSTRLAGGPETQYF. For the CDR3, the DNA is TGTGCCAGCAGCACCCGACTAGCGGGGGGGCCCGAGACCCAGTACTTC.

V usage is TRBV6-1 and J usage is TRBJ2-3, with D possibly being TRBD2 (5 bases). V was shortened by 6 bases and J by 5 bases, with 18 bases between the two germline ends. The CDR3 covers 15 residues. CDR1 and CDR2 (germline): MNHNS, SASEGT. This CDR3 reads CASRPFTSSGDTQYF. Here the CDR3 DNA reads TGTGCCAGCAGACCCTTCACCTCGAGCGGAGATACGCAGTATTTT.

This clonotype was seen a handful of times. V is TRBV20-1 and J is TRBJ2-1; D might be TRBD2 (6 bases). Germline V CDR1 and CDR2: DFQATT, SNEGSKA (reference sequence). The CDR3 is 16 amino acids. Trimming left V 0 bases short and J 0 bases short, with 12 bases between. CDR3 residues: CSARDLGGRSYNEQFF. The DNA for the CDR3 is TGCAGTGCTAGAGATCTGGGGGGTCGCTCCTACAATGAGCAGTTCTTC.

This clonotype was observed a handful of times. The chain recombines TRBV19 with TRBJ2-3, with a possible D match to TRBD1 (5 bases). The V gene's germline CDR1 is LNHDA and CDR2 SQIVND (reference sequence). V shed 8 bases and J shed 4 bases, with 16 bases lying between them. The CDR3 is 14 amino acids. In DNA form, the CDR3 reads TGTGCCAGTCAACAGACAGTCCGCCCAGATACGCAGTATTTT. Protein product: CASQQTVRPDTQYF.

There are a few counts of this clonotype. The rearrangement links TRBV5-1 to TRBJ1-5, with D perhaps TRBD1 (6 bases). Germline CDR1 reads SGHRS; CDR2 reads YFSETQ. CDR3 length equals 15 residues. Trimming took off 1 base at V and 5 bases at J, with 13 bases between the two ends. CDR3 sequence reads: CASSLFSGVDQPQHF. The CDR3 DNA reads TGCGCCAGCAGCTTGTTCTCAGGGGTCGATCAGCCCCAGCATTTT.

The rearrangement links TRBV6-5 to TRBJ1-2; D is undetermined. CDR1 and CDR2 from the germline V gene are MNHEY and SVGAGI. This CDR3 is 13 amino acids long. V was shortened by 1 base and J by 4 bases, with 7 bases between the two germline ends. The CDR3 DNA reads TGTGCCAGCAGTTACTTTGGGAGCTATGGCTACACCTTC. Its translation: CASSYFGSYGYTF.

This clonotype was detected once. The chain has TRBV14 and TRBJ2-7; D perhaps matches TRBD2 (5 bases). Trimming stripped 9 bases from V and 4 bases from J, with 22 bases between. The CDR3 has 15 residues. Germline V gives CDR1 SGHDN, CDR2 FVKESK. This chain's CDR3 is CARSAGPPGEYEQYV. CDR3 nucleotide sequence: TGTGCCAGGTCCGCCGGGCCCCCCGGGGAATACGAGCAGTACGTC.

This sequence joins TRBV15 and TRBJ1-2; D call uncertain. V was shortened by 1 base and J by 4 bases, with 4 bases between the two germline ends. CDR1 is LNHNV, CDR2 YYDKDF, per germline (reference sequence). The CDR3 covers 12 residues. Written as DNA, the CDR3 is TGTGCCACCAGCAGAGCGGGCTATGGCTACACCTTC. Amino acid sequence: CATSRAGYGYTF.

This clonotype was observed a handful of times. The chain has TRBV15 and TRBJ2-7; no clear D gene. CDR1 and CDR2 (germline): LNHNV, YYDKDF (reference sequence). Trimming left V 4 bases short and J 2 bases short, with 6 bases between. The CDR3 totals 12 residues. In DNA form, the CDR3 reads TGTGCCACCAGCATTTGTACCTACGAGCAGTACGTC. Its protein product is CATSICTYEQYV.

This clonotype was counted a few times. This chain links TRBV18 with TRBJ2-5; D remains ambiguous. Germline CDR1 reads KGHSH; CDR2 reads LQKENI. V was shortened by 6 bases and J by 0 bases, with 8 bases between the two germline ends. The CDR3 consists of 13 residues. The CDR3 region is CASSTQHQETQYF. CDR3 bases: TGTGCCAGCTCTACCCAACACCAAGAGACCCAGTACTTC.

The chain recombines TRBV28 with TRBJ2-5; maybe TRBD2 (7 bases). From germline, CDR1 is MDHEN and CDR2 SYDVKM. V lost 6 bases, J lost 0 bases, and 17 bases lay in between. This CDR3 comprises 16 residues. The CDR3 here is CASSPEGGWYQETQYF. The CDR3 region has the DNA TGTGCCAGCAGCCCGGAGGGGGGGTGGTACCAAGAGACCCAGTACTTC.

The chain links TRBV6-1 to TRBJ2-3; no reliable D call. CDR3 length equals 16 residues. Germline values: CDR1 MNHNS, CDR2 SASEGT. V was cut by 6 bases and J by 0 bases, with 16 bases left in between. Written as DNA, the CDR3 is TGTGCCAGCAGCGGACCTGGGCGGCCAAGCACAGATACGCAGTATTTT. Residues: CASSGPGRPSTDTQYF.